These 25 T cell receptor beta chains originate from one sample sequenced in a study of blood T cell repertoires in COVID-19 (dated by TCRdb to about 2020). Library preparation was by the immunoSEQ multiplex PCR assay. TCRdb limited this immuneACCESS table to in-frame rearrangements with V and J called. A share of clones is missing; checked studies link under half to unresolved V genes, and the rest is unexplained. The sample table records 250,000 or so clones; around 80% of these occur just once. Around 1.9% of the sample rests with the top ten. Sequenced: peripheral blood. These receptors were obtained from a woman older than 75 with acute or convalescent COVID-19.

The rearrangement uses TRBV6-5 and TRBJ1-6, with TRBD1 matching 9 bases. V gave up 6 bases and J gave up 9 bases; unmatched junction bases: 6. The germline gives CDR1 MNHEY, CDR2 SVGAGI. The CDR3 totals 14 residues. DNA of the CDR3: TGTGCCAGCAGCCTCGGGACAGGGACTTCACCCCTCCACTTT. Encoded protein: CASSLGTGTSPLHF.

This chain joins TRBV7-9 and TRBJ2-5, with 9 nucleotides matching TRBD1. The V and J ends lost 5 bases and 5 bases, in that order; junction bases with no gene match: 12. The germline gives CDR1 SEHNR, CDR2 FQNEAQ (reference sequence). This CDR3 is built from 16 residues. CDR3 in DNA: TGTGCCAGCAGCCTACCCGGGACAGGGTTAGAGGAGACCCAGTACTTC. Amino acids: CASSLPGTGLEETQYF.

The chain combines TRBV6-5 with TRBJ2-3; TRBD2 aligns across 10 bases. The V segment lost 2 bases and the J segment 3 bases; nucleotides outside the gene matches: 2. Germline V gene sequence: CDR1 MNHEY, CDR2 SVGAGI. The CDR3 is 15 amino acids. CDR3: CASSYQGLATDTQYF. CDR3 DNA: TGTGCCAGCAGTTACCAGGGACTAGCGACAGATACGCAGTATTTT.

This clone turned up a few times. This chain links TRBV15 with TRBJ2-3; no clear D. CDR1 and CDR2 from the germline V gene are LNHNV and YYDKDF (reference sequence). The length of the CDR3 is 13 residues. V was shortened by 4 bases and J by 5 bases, with 10 bases between the two germline ends. The CDR3 reads CATSTPPRDTQYF. CDR3 DNA sequence: TGTGCCACCAGCACCCCCCCGCGAGATACGCAGTATTTT.

V is TRBV7-2 and J is TRBJ2-6; D is possibly TRBD1 (5 bases). The CDR3 has 19 amino acids. Germline loops: CDR1 SGHTA, CDR2 FQGNSA. Deletions cut 2 bases from V and 0 bases from J, with 17 bases between. The DNA for the CDR3 is TGTGCCAGCAGCTTAAAACAAGGGGCCCTTAGCTCTGGGGCCAACGTCCTGACTTTC. Protein sequence: CASSLKQGALSSGANVLTF.

This clone has more than one count but fewer than ten. The rearrangement uses TRBV6-4 and TRBJ1-2; D perhaps matches TRBD1 (5 bases). The CDR3 length is 14 residues. CDR1 and CDR2 (germline): MRHNA, SNTAGT. V lost 2 bases to trimming and J lost 2 bases, with 9 bases between them. The CDR3 DNA reads TGTGCCAGCAGTGACACAGGAGCGAACTATGGCTACACCTTC. Translation: CASSDTGANYGYTF.

The table lists this clone with a count of one. V and J are TRBV5-4 and TRBJ2-7; 9 bases are a match to TRBD2. CDR1 is SGHNT and CDR2 is YYREEE in the germline V gene (reference sequence). V dropped 1 base and J dropped 5; count of bases not matched to a gene: 7. This CDR3 is built from 15 residues. The CDR3 loop is CASSLFVSGRDEQYF. The CDR3 coding sequence is TGTGCCAGCAGCTTGTTTGTTAGCGGGAGAGACGAGCAGTACTTC.

This sequence joins TRBV2 and TRBJ1-6; tentatively, D is TRBD1 (5 bases). The V and J ends lost 3 bases and 0 bases respectively, with 9 bases between them. CDR3 length equals 16 residues. Germline V gene data show CDR1 as SNHLY and CDR2 as FYNNEI. DNA for the CDR3: TGTGCCAGCAGTGACAGGGATAGCTCCTATAATTCACCCCTCCACTTT. Its translation is CASSDRDSSYNSPLHF.

The CDR3 reads CASRTSGRDPYNEQFF. CDR3 in DNA: TGTGCCAGTAGGACTAGCGGGAGGGACCCCTACAATGAGCAGTTCTTC. The chain links TRBV19 to TRBJ2-1; TRBD2 agrees at 14 bases. The CDR3 is 16 residues long. Trimming cost V 6 bases and J 2 bases; bases outside gene matches: 3. Germline CDR1 reads LNHDA; CDR2 reads SQIVND (reference sequence).

V usage is TRBV7-2 and J usage is TRBJ2-3; D may be TRBD2 (5 bases). From germline, CDR1 is SGHTA and CDR2 FQGNSA. With 5 bases removed from V and 5 bases from J, the gap between germline ends came to 11 bases. The length of the CDR3 is 13 residues. The CDR3 nucleotides are TGTGCCAGCAGCCTGAGGGAGCGAGATACGCAGTATTTT. Protein: CASSLRERDTQYF.

In this sample, this clone turned up once. The V gene is TRBV13, the J gene TRBJ1-1, with 11 bases aligning to TRBD1. Trimming at V came to 0 bases and at J to 2 bases, leaving 8 bases not matched to a gene. The CDR3 sequence is 18 residues long. The germline CDR1 and CDR2 sequences are PRHDT and FYEKMQ (reference sequence). The CDR3 sequence: CASSLGDRGRRGNTEAFF. The CDR3, as DNA: TGTGCCAGCAGCTTAGGGGACAGGGGGCGGAGGGGTAACACTGAAGCTTTCTTT.

The chain employs TRBV7-2 and TRBJ1-6; D possibly corresponds to TRBD1 (5 bases). V was pared by 1 base and J by 9 bases, with 13 bases between. The CDR3 loop spans 15 amino acids. Germline V gives CDR1 SGHTA, CDR2 FQGNSA. CDR3 amino acids: CASSLVLGGASPLHF. CDR3 DNA: TGTGCCAGCAGCTTAGTCTTGGGCGGGGCTTCACCCCTCCACTTT.

The chain joins TRBV7-2 to TRBJ1-3; D is perhaps TRBD1 (6 bases). Trimming cost V 3 bases and J 0 bases, with 12 bases left between them. Germline assignment: CDR1 SGHTA and CDR2 FQGNSA. CDR3 length equals 16 residues. The CDR3 loop reads CASSFADRSSGNTIYF. CDR3 in DNA: TGTGCCAGCAGCTTCGCAGACAGGTCCTCTGGAAACACCATATATTTT.

The gene calls are TRBV6-5 and TRBJ2-7; 8 bases are shared with TRBD2. The germline CDR1 and CDR2 sequences are MNHEY and SVGAGI. This CDR3 comprises 13 residues. The V gene end was trimmed by 6 bases and the J gene end by 2 bases; junction bases not matched to a gene: 3. The CDR3 DNA follows: TGTGCCAGCAGCTTTAGCGGGACCTACGAGCAGTACTTC. Protein product: CASSFSGTYEQYF.

This chain connects TRBV11-1 to TRBJ2-5; TRBD2 agrees at 8 bases. Germline lookup yields CDR1 SGHAT and CDR2 FQDESV (reference sequence). With 5 bases clipped from V and 5 bases from J, the junction kept 10 bases outside the gene matches. The CDR3 consists of 15 residues. The CDR3 here is CASSTPGLGVETQYF. The CDR3 nucleotides are TGTGCCAGCAGCACGCCGGGACTAGGGGTTGAGACCCAGTACTTC.

The V gene is TRBV5-1, the J gene TRBJ1-2; 7 bases fit TRBD1. Germline CDR1 SGHRS, CDR2 YFSETQ. The CDR3 covers 15 residues. J gave up 7 bases and V 1 base, and 10 bases lay outside the gene matches. Here the CDR3 reads CASSLNFGDSPGYTF. DNA for the CDR3: TGCGCCAGCAGCTTGAATTTCGGGGACAGCCCTGGCTACACCTTC.

The chain recombines TRBV7-2 with TRBJ2-5, with 14 bases fitting TRBD2. Germline V gives CDR1 SGHTA, CDR2 FQGNSA. The CDR3 covers 17 residues. V lost 4 bases, J lost 0 bases, and 4 bases stayed unmatched. CDR3 sequence reads: CASSSGLAGGNQETQYF. CDR3 DNA: TGTGCCAGCAGCTCCGGACTAGCGGGAGGAAACCAAGAGACCCAGTACTTC.

This chain connects TRBV28 to TRBJ1-1; TRBD1 aligns across 9 bases. CDR1 is MDHEN, CDR2 SYDVKM, per germline. CDR3 length: 15 amino acids. J lost 4 bases, V lost 5 bases, and 8 bases had no gene match. CDR3 amino acids: CASSPSGQGPTEAFF. CDR3 nucleotides: TGTGCCAGCAGTCCTAGCGGACAGGGGCCCACTGAAGCTTTCTTT.

The genes are TRBV19 and TRBJ2-3, with 8 bases lining up with TRBD2. This CDR3 is built from 16 residues. Germline V gene lookup returns CDR1 LNHDA and CDR2 SQIVND (reference sequence). The ends lost 6 bases at V and 4 bases at J; junction bases unmatched: 12. In DNA, the CDR3 is TGTGCCAGTAGAAAAATTAGCGGGAATCGCCCAGATACGCAGTATTTT. Protein product: CASRKISGNRPDTQYF.

V is TRBV3-1 (or the pseudogene TRBV3-2) and J is TRBJ2-7; possibly TRBD1 for D (6 bases). CDR3 length equals 15 residues. Germline lookup yields CDR1 LGHDT and CDR2 YNNKEL (reference sequence). Trimming shortened V by 1 base and J by 2 bases, and 12 bases separated the two germline ends. In nucleotides, the CDR3 is TGTGCCAGCAGCCAAGGCCCGGGACAACCCTACGAGCAGTACTTC. This encodes CASSQGPGQPYEQYF.

This clone was found once. J is TRBJ2-5 and V is TRBV19, with 10 bases matching TRBD1. Germline V gives CDR1 LNHDA, CDR2 SQIVND (reference sequence). Trimming took 6 bases from V and 1 from J; bases not matched to a gene: 2. This CDR3 is 14 amino acids long. CDR3 nucleotides: TGTGCCAGTAGCGGGACAGGGGCCCAAGAGACCCAGTACTTC. Amino acids: CASSGTGAQETQYF.

The rearrangement joins TRBV27 to TRBJ2-7; tentatively, D is TRBD1 (6 bases). The length of the CDR3 is 14 residues. V lost 3 bases and J 6 bases, leaving 15 bases between the germline ends. Germline CDR1 MNHEY, CDR2 SMNVEV (reference sequence). For the CDR3, the DNA is TGTGCCAGCAGTTTTGAGGACGGCAGGGGCGAGCAGTACTTC. Its translation: CASSFEDGRGEQYF.

V gene TRBV15 combines with J gene TRBJ2-1; 13 nucleotides agree with TRBD2. CDR3 size: 19 residues. Germline V lookup: CDR1 LNHNV, CDR2 YYDKDF (reference sequence). With 1 base clipped from V and 1 base from J, the junction kept 7 bases outside the gene matches. The CDR3 bases are TGTGCCACCAGCAGAGCCCCAAGGACTAGCGGGAGATCCTACAATGAGCAGTTCTTC. Protein product: CATSRAPRTSGRSYNEQFF.

V usage is TRBV7-9 and J usage is TRBJ1-4; 7 bases map to TRBD1. J gave up 3 bases and V 8 bases, and 9 bases lay outside the gene matches. CDR3 length: 15 residues. Germline CDR1 SEHNR, CDR2 FQNEAQ (reference sequence). The CDR3 spells CASGPGTASNEKLFF. For the CDR3, the DNA is TGTGCCAGCGGCCCGGGGACAGCATCTAATGAAAAACTGTTTTTT. Full variable domain (remainder filled in from reference TRBV7-9 and TRBJ1-4): DTGVSQNPRHKITKRGQNVTFRCDPISEHNRLYWYRQTLGQGPEFLTYFQNEAQLEKSRLLSDRFSAERPKGSFSTLEIQRTEQGDSAMYLCASGPGTASNEKLFFGSGTQLSVL.

The chain is built from TRBV6-4 and TRBJ2-2; the D gene is possibly TRBD2 (6 bases). The CDR3 consists of 13 residues. Trimming pared 6 bases from V and 7 bases from J, leaving 12 bases between. From germline, CDR1 is MRHNA and CDR2 SNTAGT. The CDR3 nucleotides read TGTGCCAGCAGCAGGGAGGATGGCGGGGAGCTGTTTTTT. Its protein is CASSREDGGELFF.